What follows are 14 T cell receptor beta chains derived from one specimen sequenced in a study of identifying expanded T cells in peripheral blood. Data came from immunoSEQ multiplex PCR; TCRdb stores just in-frame clones and leaves some out. The sample lists 45,000 to 60,000 clones; over 75% were seen once. The sequenced material came from blood. The receptors derive from a person between 18 and 75 years old in good health.

The rearrangement uses TRBV4-1 and TRBJ1-2; 9 nucleotides line up with TRBD1. Per germline, CDR1 MGHRA and CDR2 YSYEKL. This CDR3 has 14 residues. Trimming removed 6 bases from V and 3 bases from J; junction bases left unmatched: 5. This chain's CDR3 is CASRGTGNDYGYTF. CDR3 bases: TGCGCCAGCAGAGGGACAGGGAACGACTATGGCTACACCTTC.

This chain links TRBV2 with TRBJ1-2; TRBD1 agrees at 9 bases. CDR1 SNHLY and CDR2 FYNNEI come from the germline V gene. The CDR3 has 13 residues. V shed 7 bases, J shed 8 bases, and the junction held 8 bases outside the gene matches. The CDR3 nucleotides read TGTGCCAGCAATACAGGGGGCTCTGGGGGCTACACCTTC. Its translation is CASNTGGSGGYTF.

CDR3 bases: TGTGCCAGCAGCGGACCCGGGGTGGACACTGGGGGGTTTCGGCAGTACTTC. This codes for CASSGPGVDTGGFRQYF. V usage is TRBV2 and J usage is TRBJ2-7; D is perhaps TRBD2 (6 bases). Germline V gene lookup returns CDR1 SNHLY and CDR2 FYNNEI. The V and J ends lost 6 bases and 9 bases respectively, with 30 bases between them. The CDR3 sequence is 17 residues long.

V usage is TRBV2 and J usage is TRBJ1-3, with TRBD1 identical over 11 bases. CDR1 is SNHLY and CDR2 is FYNNEI in the germline V gene. The CDR3 runs 17 residues. The J segment lost 0 bases and the V segment lost 6 bases, leaving 7 bases of the junction unmatched. CDR3 amino acids: CASSVVGTGGSGNTIYF. CDR3 DNA sequence: TGTGCCAGCAGCGTCGTCGGGACAGGGGGCTCTGGAAACACCATATATTTT.

The chain recombines TRBV5-4 with TRBJ2-5, with 11 bases lining up with TRBD2. The ends lost 4 bases at V and 5 bases at J; junction bases unmatched: 10. CDR1 and CDR2 from the germline V gene are SGHNT and YYREEE (reference sequence). The CDR3 has 16 amino acids. DNA of the CDR3: TGTGCCAGCAGCGCACGACTAGCGGGGAGGGGTGAGACCCAGTACTTC. Amino acid sequence: CASSARLAGRGETQYF.

The sample holds a few counts of this clone. V and J are TRBV6-6 and TRBJ1-6; TRBD1 matches 9 bases. CDR3 length equals 15 residues. Per germline, CDR1 MNHNY and CDR2 SVGAGI (reference sequence). The trim removed 10 bases at V and 7 bases at J, leaving 11 bases unmatched. As DNA, the CDR3 is TGTGCCATCCGGGAGGTCGACAGGGGGAATTCACCCCTCCACTTT. Its translation: CAIREVDRGNSPLHF.

This clone was picked up one time. The J gene is TRBJ2-3, the V gene TRBV7-9; perhaps D is TRBD1 or TRBD2 (6 bases each). V was clipped by 5 bases and J by 1 base, with 16 bases between them. The CDR3 has 16 residues. CDR1 and CDR2 from the germline V gene are SEHNR and FQNEAQ (reference sequence). CDR3 residues: CASSGVGGRGTDTQYF. The DNA of the CDR3 is TGTGCCAGCAGCGGAGTTGGGGGGCGAGGCACAGATACGCAGTATTTT.

The chain has TRBV7-2 and TRBJ1-4; D gene unclear. Germline V gene data show CDR1 as SGHTA and CDR2 as FQGNSA. V dropped 0 bases and J dropped 8 bases, with 13 bases sitting between them. The CDR3 runs 15 residues. CDR3 bases: TGTGCCAGCAGCTTAGCACCGGGAGGGAGGGAAAAACTGTTTTTT. Its protein product is CASSLAPGGREKLFF.

The chain couples TRBV27 to TRBJ2-1; TRBD2 matches 7 bases. From germline, CDR1 is MNHEY and CDR2 SMNVEV (reference sequence). The CDR3 loop spans 13 amino acids. V lost 8 bases, J lost 8 bases, and 9 bases stayed unmatched. The CDR3 coding sequence is TGTGCCAGCTCCGGGACTATACTCCATGAGCAGTTCTTC. Protein product: CASSGTILHEQFF.

V gene TRBV2 combines with J gene TRBJ2-5; TRBD2 matches at 8 bases. Matching the DNA end better, TRBJ2-7 makes the J call doubtful. The CDR3 contains 14 residues. Germline values: CDR1 SNHLY, CDR2 FYNNEI. The CDR3 DNA reads as TGTGCCAGCAAAGGAAGAGCGGGAGTGGGCGAGCAGTACTTC. This codes for CASKGRAGVGEQYF.

The chain has TRBV5-1 and TRBJ2-2; D is possibly TRBD2 (6 bases). CDR3 length: 15 residues. V lost 1 base, J lost 2 bases, and 9 bases lay in between. CDR1 SGHRS and CDR2 YFSETQ come from the germline V gene. CDR3 loop: CASSLWGDNTGELFF. CDR3 DNA sequence: TGCGCCAGCAGCTTGTGGGGGGATAACACCGGGGAGCTGTTTTTT. The whole variable domain, remainder taken from reference TRBV5-1 and TRBJ2-2, is KAGVTQTPRYLIKTRGQQVTLSCSPISGHRSVSWYQQTPGQGLQFLFEYFSETQRNKGNFPGRFSGRQFSNSRSEMNVSTLELGDSALYLCASSLWGDNTGELFFGEGSRLTVL.

This chain uses TRBV30 with TRBJ2-4, with 7 bases aligning to TRBD2. The germline V gene encodes CDR1 GTSNPN and CDR2 SVGIG (reference sequence). The junction had 10 bases not matched to a gene; V was cut back by 2 bases and J by 0 bases. The CDR3 is 17 amino acids. CDR3 sequence (DNA): TGTGCCTGGAGTCACGGGGGGTTATCGATAGCCAAAAACATTCAGTACTTC. It yields the protein CAWSHGGLSIAKNIQYF.

This clone was recorded at least ten times. The chain has TRBV7-9 and TRBJ1-1; no clear D gene. The V end lost 5 bases, the J end lost 6 bases, and 7 bases lay between the germline ends. Germline V gene data show CDR1 as SEHNR and CDR2 as FQNEAQ (reference sequence). This CDR3 region has 11 residues. CDR3 sequence reads: CASSPSSEAFF. In DNA, the CDR3 is TGTGCCAGCAGCCCTTCATCTGAAGCTTTCTTT. Full variable domain (remainder filled in from reference TRBV7-9 and TRBJ1-1): DTGVSQNPRHKITKRGQNVTFRCDPISEHNRLYWYRQTLGQGPEFLTYFQNEAQLEKSRLLSDRFSAERPKGSFSTLEIQRTEQGDSAMYLCASSPSSEAFFGQGTRLTVV.

This clone appeared a single time. The rearrangement links TRBV11-2 to TRBJ2-2; TRBD2 aligns across 9 bases. Looked up from germline, CDR1 is SGHAT and CDR2 is FQNNGV. The CDR3 is 18 residues long. Germline trimming cut 5 bases from V and 0 bases from J; bases unmatched to any gene: 10. Here the CDR3 reads CASSQKLASGANTGELFF. For the CDR3, the DNA is TGTGCCAGCAGCCAAAAGCTTGCTAGCGGGGCGAACACCGGGGAGCTGTTTTTT.